This TCR beta chain was identified in a study of PD-1 blockade in mismatch repair-deficient tumors. About the research overall: Patients had 12 to 13 mismatch repair-deficient cancer types and were previously treated and progressing.

Sequencing was performed with immunoSEQ multiplex PCR; in TCRdb, only in-frame clones are kept and a portion is missing. Here the sample spans some 110,000 clones, 70% to 80% being singletons. All patients were mismatch repair deficient, assessed by either PCR or immunohistochemistry. Three pembrolizumab responders had their TCRs sequenced. This clone was detected only once. What it binds is unknown. The CDR3 has 14 residues. Germline V gene data show CDR1 as SGHTA and CDR2 as FQGNSA. V dropped 5 bases and J dropped 5; count of bases not matched to a gene: 8. Overall study findings and caveats: Tumor-resident clones, often absent from pretreatment blood, expanded after pembrolizumab and then contracted.

The specimen was peripheral blood, collected roughly 13 months after starting pembrolizumab. The sequence came from an adult with mismatch repair-deficient cancer. The chain joins TRBV7-2 to TRBJ2-5, with 7 bases matching TRBD2. CDR3 loop: CASSGRADGETQYF. In nucleotides, the CDR3 is TGTGCCAGCAGCGGGAGGGCCGATGGCGAGACCCAGTACTTC.